A selection of T cell receptor beta chains follows, all from one sample in a study of blood T cell repertoires in COVID-19. The repertoire was sequenced with immunoSEQ multiplex PCR; TCRdb's copy has only in-frame clones and lacks some. The sample carries over 60,000 clones, 82% recorded once. Input material: peripheral blood. These receptors were collected from a human donor in a cohort sampled during active COVID-19. CDR3s include the opening cysteine and the closing phenylalanine or tryptophan. A D gene is named only where the DNA matches it firmly. Where a row states a size, it is once, few, many or the class of an expanded clone; other rows omit it.

cdr3_nt: TGTGCCTGGAAGGGGACAGGGAACACCGGGGAGCTGTTTTTT
cdr3_aa: CAWKGTGNTGELFF
j_call: TRBJ2-2
d_call: TRBD1
v_call: TRBV30
clone_size: -

cdr3_nt: TGTGCCAGCTCACAAATACAGGGGAAGCATGGCTACACCTTC
cdr3_aa: CASSQIQGKHGYTF
j_call: TRBJ1-2
d_call: TRBD1
v_call: TRBV18
clone_size: once

cdr3_nt: TGTGCCATCAGTGGGGTGGGCAGGGTTGGCTACACCTTC
cdr3_aa: CAISGVGRVGYTF
j_call: TRBJ1-2
d_call: -
v_call: TRBV10-3
clone_size: -

cdr3_nt: TGTGCCTGGAGTGTGGGGGGTGGCTACACCTTC
cdr3_aa: CAWSVGGGYTF
j_call: TRBJ1-2
d_call: -
v_call: TRBV30
clone_size: -

cdr3_nt: TGTGCCAGTACCCCCGGGTATGTTGGCTACACCTTC
cdr3_aa: CASTPGYVGYTF
j_call: TRBJ1-2
d_call: -
v_call: TRBV19
clone_size: -

cdr3_nt: TGTGCCAGCAGCCCACAGGGTCTTTCAGGAAACACCATATATTTT
cdr3_aa: CASSPQGLSGNTIYF
j_call: TRBJ1-3
d_call: -
v_call: TRBV7-2
clone_size: once

cdr3_nt: TGTGCCAGCAGCCCGCTAATGGGCCTACGCCCAGATACGCAGTATTTT
cdr3_aa: CASSPLMGLRPDTQYF
j_call: TRBJ2-3
d_call: -
v_call: TRBV7-9
clone_size: few

cdr3_nt: TGCGCCAGCAGCTTGCGGGCTAGCGGGGCGAGAGATACGCAGTATTTT
cdr3_aa: CASSLRASGARDTQYF
j_call: TRBJ2-3
d_call: TRBD2
v_call: TRBV5-1
clone_size: -

cdr3_nt: TGCAGTGCCCTGAACAGGGGGCCCCACTTC
cdr3_aa: CSALNRGPHF
j_call: TRBJ2-7
d_call: TRBD1
v_call: TRBV20-1
clone_size: -

cdr3_nt: TGTGCCAGCGGATACAGAGACACCGGGGAGCTGTTTTTT
cdr3_aa: CASGYRDTGELFF
j_call: TRBJ2-2
d_call: -
v_call: TRBV12-3/TRBV12-4
clone_size: few

cdr3_nt: TGTGCCAGCAGCTCTACCGCTACTAGCACAGATACGCAGTATTTT
cdr3_aa: CASSSTATSTDTQYF
j_call: TRBJ2-3
d_call: -
v_call: TRBV7-2
clone_size: -

cdr3_nt: TGTGCCAGCAGTAAGCAGGGGGCGGGCAATGAGCAGTTCTTC
cdr3_aa: CASSKQGAGNEQFF
j_call: TRBJ2-1
d_call: TRBD1
v_call: TRBV2
clone_size: -

cdr3_nt: TGTGCCAGCAGCTTAGTGGCTCAGCCCCAGCATTTT
cdr3_aa: CASSLVAQPQHF
j_call: TRBJ1-5
d_call: -
v_call: TRBV7-8
clone_size: -

cdr3_nt: TGTGCCAGCAGTGAACCAGCGGGGGCCCTCGTCTACAATGAGCAGTTCTTC
cdr3_aa: CASSEPAGALVYNEQFF
j_call: TRBJ2-1
d_call: TRBD2
v_call: TRBV2
clone_size: -

cdr3_nt: TGTGCCAGTCAGGGGCGTCCTTATGGCTACACCTTC
cdr3_aa: CASQGRPYGYTF
j_call: TRBJ1-2
d_call: -
v_call: TRBV19
clone_size: -

cdr3_nt: TGTGCCACCCTGGACAGGTTGGGGGAGACCCAGTACTTC
cdr3_aa: CATLDRLGETQYF
j_call: TRBJ2-5
d_call: TRBD1
v_call: TRBV24-1
clone_size: -

cdr3_nt: TGCGCCAGCAGCTTGGGGACAGGCTACGAGCAGTACTTC
cdr3_aa: CASSLGTGYEQYF
j_call: TRBJ2-7
d_call: TRBD1
v_call: TRBV5-1
clone_size: few

cdr3_nt: TGTGCCAGCAGTTTATATCAGGCCAGAGACAATCAGCCCCAGCATTTT
cdr3_aa: CASSLYQARDNQPQHF
j_call: TRBJ1-5
d_call: -
v_call: TRBV27
clone_size: -

cdr3_nt: TGTGCCATCAGGGGGGACTTTTCCCGGTCCAATGAGCAGTTCTTC
cdr3_aa: CAIRGDFSRSNEQFF
j_call: TRBJ2-1
d_call: -
v_call: TRBV10-3
clone_size: -

cdr3_nt: TGTGCCAGCAGTGAACCTGCAGGCTCCTATAATTCACCCCTCCACTTT
cdr3_aa: CASSEPAGSYNSPLHF
j_call: TRBJ1-6
d_call: -
v_call: TRBV6-1
clone_size: -

cdr3_nt: TGTGCCAGCAGCTTGAGGGGTAGGGAGACCCAGTACTTC
cdr3_aa: CASSLRGRETQYF
j_call: TRBJ2-5
d_call: -
v_call: TRBV5-8
clone_size: many

cdr3_nt: TGTGCCAGCAGTCAGACAGGGACTGAAGCTTTCTTT
cdr3_aa: CASSQTGTEAFF
j_call: TRBJ1-1
d_call: TRBD1
v_call: TRBV12-3/TRBV12-4
clone_size: -

cdr3_nt: TGTGCCAGCAGCCAAGGCCTTAGAGCGGGGAGCTCCTACAATGAGCAGTTCTTC
cdr3_aa: CASSQGLRAGSSYNEQFF
j_call: TRBJ2-1
d_call: TRBD2
v_call: TRBV4-2
clone_size: -

cdr3_nt: TGCGCCAGCAGCCAAGTTTGGTCAGGCCCCTACGAGCAGTACTTC
cdr3_aa: CASSQVWSGPYEQYF
j_call: TRBJ2-7
d_call: -
v_call: TRBV4-1
clone_size: once

cdr3_nt: TGTGCCAGTAGTTCCCGACAGGGCGATCAGCCCCAGCATTTT
cdr3_aa: CASSSRQGDQPQHF
j_call: TRBJ1-5
d_call: TRBD1
v_call: TRBV19
clone_size: few

cdr3_nt: TGTGCCACCAGTGATTGGAGGACAGATAGCGAGCAGTACTTC
cdr3_aa: CATSDWRTDSEQYF
j_call: TRBJ2-7
d_call: -
v_call: TRBV24-1
clone_size: -

cdr3_nt: TGTGCCAGCTCATCTAGCGGGGGACGTCGGTTCTTC
cdr3_aa: CASSSSGGRRFF
j_call: TRBJ2-1
d_call: TRBD2
v_call: TRBV12-3/TRBV12-4
clone_size: -

cdr3_nt: TGTGCCTGGAGTGTCTCACTAAGTGAGGAGACCCAGTACTTC
cdr3_aa: CAWSVSLSEETQYF
j_call: TRBJ2-5
d_call: -
v_call: TRBV30
clone_size: -

cdr3_nt: TGTGCCAGCAGCCAAGGACAGGGCAATGAAAAACTGTTTTTT
cdr3_aa: CASSQGQGNEKLFF
j_call: TRBJ1-4
d_call: TRBD1
v_call: TRBV4-2
clone_size: few

cdr3_nt: TGTGCCAGCAGTTTTGTCGGCCCCCAGGGGAACACTGAAGCTTTCTTT
cdr3_aa: CASSFVGPQGNTEAFF
j_call: TRBJ1-1
d_call: -
v_call: TRBV27
clone_size: -

cdr3_nt: TGTGCCAGCAGCCAAGTGAGTCTCGAGCAGTACTTC
cdr3_aa: CASSQVSLEQYF
j_call: TRBJ2-7
d_call: -
v_call: TRBV3-1/TRBV3-2
clone_size: -

cdr3_nt: TGTGCCAGTTTCGAGACATTCGGAGAGACCCAGTACTTC
cdr3_aa: CASFETFGETQYF
j_call: TRBJ2-5
d_call: -
v_call: TRBV12-3/TRBV12-4
clone_size: -

cdr3_nt: TGTGCCAGCAGCTTAATTGAGGGGGAACGGGGCCCTAATGAAAAACTGTTTTTT
cdr3_aa: CASSLIEGERGPNEKLFF
j_call: TRBJ1-4
d_call: -
v_call: TRBV7-6
clone_size: -

cdr3_nt: TGTGCCACCAGTGACCCAGGGGGCAACAATGAGCAGTTCTTC
cdr3_aa: CATSDPGGNNEQFF
j_call: TRBJ2-1
d_call: TRBD1
v_call: TRBV24-1
clone_size: -

cdr3_nt: TGTGCTAGCAGCGAAGGGACTAGCGGGGCCTACGAGCAGTACTTC
cdr3_aa: CASSEGTSGAYEQYF
j_call: TRBJ2-7
d_call: TRBD2
v_call: TRBV7-7
clone_size: few

cdr3_nt: TGTGCCAGCAGCACAGGGGGTCGGTGGTATGGCTACACCTTC
cdr3_aa: CASSTGGRWYGYTF
j_call: TRBJ1-2
d_call: TRBD1
v_call: TRBV2
clone_size: once

cdr3_nt: TGTGCCAGCAGCTTAACCCCAGTAATTAAGGGGACTGAAGCTTTCTTT
cdr3_aa: CASSLTPVIKGTEAFF
j_call: TRBJ1-1
d_call: -
v_call: TRBV7-3
clone_size: -

cdr3_nt: TGTGCCAGCAATCAAGGACTAGCGGGGCGGGACACAGATACGCAGTATTTT
cdr3_aa: CASNQGLAGRDTDTQYF
j_call: TRBJ2-3
d_call: TRBD2
v_call: TRBV14
clone_size: -

cdr3_nt: TGTGCCAGCAGCCCACTAGCGGGGGTAGAGACCCAGTACTTC
cdr3_aa: CASSPLAGVETQYF
j_call: TRBJ2-5
d_call: TRBD2
v_call: TRBV5-6
clone_size: -